This T cell receptor beta chain derives from a study of graft-versus-host responses after intestinal transplantation. About the study: Recipients received multivisceral, liver-intestinal, or isolated intestinal transplants. Study-level points and caveats: Early after transplant, HvG declines were associated with peak levels of circulating GvH clones. Allografts of one patient group, those with graft-donor T cell macrochimerism, had high graft-versus-host to host-versus-graft clonal ratios.

A word on this clone: Antigen: not known.

TCRdb keeps only in-frame clones here, not all; method: immunoSEQ multiplex PCR. Seen here are about 90,000 clones, more than 90% observed once, and the top ten hold about 0.3%. Trimming removed 3 bases from V and 4 bases from J; junction bases left unmatched: 5. Germline assignment: CDR1 SNHLY and CDR2 FYNNEI. This CDR3 has 15 amino acids. The source material was unstimulated CD4+ T cells sorted from spleen or lymph node cells, sampled before intestinal transplant. The TCR sequence derives from a human donor who received an intestinal transplant. The rearrangement uses TRBV2 and TRBJ2-7; 11 nucleotides align to TRBD1. The CDR3 nucleotides are TGTGCCAGCAGTGACAGGACAGGGGGCTGGTACGAGCAGTACTTC. Protein sequence: CASSDRTGGWYEQYF. Full variable domain (rest looked up from reference TRBV2 and TRBJ2-7): EPEVTQTPSHQVTQMGQEVILRCVPISNHLYFYWYRQILGQKVEFLVSFYNNEISEKSEIFDDQFSVERPDGSNFTLKIRSTKLEDSAMYFCASSDRTGGWYEQYFGPGTRLTVT.